This TCR beta chain comes out of a study of blood T cells in healthy people across ages. In germline, CDR1 is ENHRY, CDR2 SYGVKD. V lost 6 bases and J lost 4; bases outside the gene matches: 10. This CDR3 contains 15 residues. A second PCR, run for about 6 to 12 cycles, used a sample-barcoded 5' primer plus a J-beta primer mix. TCRdb analysed the 5' RACE reads with MiXCR anew, one entry per CDR3 protein. This sample has hundreds of thousands of distinct CDR3 sequences, with around 25% found just once. This same sample was also taken into another study, of T cells of mothers and their children.

The sample comprised blood. The receptor's source is a boy aged 5-17 years in good health. V and J are TRBV10-3 and TRBJ2-5; 8 nucleotides align to TRBD1. CDR3 protein: CAIRSGGTERETQYF. DNA for the CDR3: TGTGCCATCAGATCAGGGGGCACGGAAAGAGAGACCCAGTACTTC.